Sequencing of this T cell receptor (beta chain) was carried out in a study of blood T cell repertoires in COVID-19. Study information: Samples of COVID-19 (acute and convalescent) were obtained from the United States, Italy and Spain.

The repertoire was sequenced with immunoSEQ multiplex PCR; TCRdb's copy has only in-frame clones and lacks some. Of about 250,000 clones listed, approximately 86% are singletons. Sequenced: peripheral blood. The TCR comes from a woman in her sixties or seventies who had recovered from COVID-19.

The CDR3 region is CASSFSGGALHEQYF. Written as DNA, the CDR3 is TGTGCCAGCAGCTTTAGCGGGGGGGCCCTCCACGAGCAGTACTTC. This chain connects TRBV5-4 to TRBJ2-7, with TRBD2 matching over 11 bases. The CDR3 has 15 amino acids. V lost 2 bases, J lost 5 bases, and 6 bases stayed unmatched. CDR1 and CDR2 (germline): SGHNT, YYREEE (reference sequence).